These T cell receptor beta chains were read from a single sample in a study of blood T cells in healthy people across ages. TCRdb re-analysed the 5' RACE reads in MiXCR, keeping a single row per CDR3 protein. The table shows about 1.6 million distinct CDR3 sequences, with about 31% occurring only once. The sequenced sample was blood. Receptors were obtained from a woman aged 25 to 39 in good health. CDR3s include the opening cysteine and the closing phenylalanine or tryptophan. Fields, in order: J gene, V gene, D gene, CDR3 protein. D genes are given only for firm matches.

TRBJ2-7 | TRBV9 | . | CASSPEGRVYEQYF
TRBJ1-4 | TRBV14 | . | CASSQGVHNEKLFF
TRBJ1-2 | TRBV7-2 | . | CASSLVGVGNYGYTF
TRBJ2-1 | TRBV11-1 | . | CASSFGSAGTYNEQFF
TRBJ1-2 | TRBV7-9 | TRBD1 | CASSLDSQGDGGYTF
TRBJ2-1 | TRBV5-1 | . | CASSAEPTGGYNEQFF
TRBJ2-7 | TRBV2 | . | CASIPRVGSAGPTYEQYF
TRBJ1-1 | TRBV7-2 | . | CASSPRAWDTEAFF
TRBJ2-1 | TRBV7-3 | TRBD2 | CASSLDSGGLSNEQFF
TRBJ2-5 | TRBV3-1 | . | CASSQGAGWGETQYF
TRBJ1-2 | TRBV20-1 | . | CSAKTESNYGYTF
TRBJ2-5 | TRBV5-1 | . | CASSLYDGGKETQYF
TRBJ1-1 | TRBV6-5 | . | CASSYSGTWYTNTEAFF
TRBJ1-2 | TRBV11-2 | . | CASSLDPGACYGYTF
TRBJ2-5 | TRBV20-1 | TRBD2 | CSAGRTSGSLEETQYF
TRBJ2-1 | TRBV20-1 | TRBD2 | CSTTLSGRANEQFF
TRBJ2-3 | TRBV10-1 | TRBD1 | CASSEDRVTDTQYF
TRBJ2-3 | TRBV6-5 | . | CASSLFPRDAQYF
TRBJ2-1 | TRBV20-1 | . | CSATNLRGRYNEQFF
TRBJ1-1 | TRBV21-1 | . | CACRKKGHTEAFF
TRBJ1-2 | TRBV20-1 | . | CSAAGGLYGYTF
TRBJ1-1 | TRBV20-1 | . | CSARDGWVPNTQAFF
TRBJ1-1 | TRBV6-2/TRBV6-3 | . | CASSYPLTEAFF
TRBJ2-7 | TRBV7-2 | . | CASSDRSLASFYEQYF
. | TRBV11-2 | . | CASSLAAAAAYNEQYF
TRBJ2-5 | TRBV5-1 | TRBD1 | CASSLNLWGQGQETQYF
TRBJ1-5 | TRBV6-6 | TRBD1 | CASSNRGSDQPQHF
TRBJ2-1 | TRBV20-1 | . | CSPGPREQFF
TRBJ2-7 | TRBV10-3 | . | CAISAGIGYEQYF
TRBJ2-3 | TRBV11-3 | . | CASSLGAGSVAQYF
TRBJ2-3 | TRBV27 | . | CASSFYRNTDTQYF
TRBJ2-2 | TRBV5-5 | TRBD2 | CASSGLAGEGGELFF
TRBJ2-1 | TRBV6-4 | . | CASSEVSYVRTSARHEQFF
TRBJ2-1 | TRBV5-5 | TRBD2 | CASSLRGGWDEQFF
TRBJ2-3 | TRBV5-5 | . | CASSLRRLHTDTQYF